These 9 T cell receptor beta chains share one sample of origin, sequenced in a study of blood T cells in healthy people across ages. Primers used in a second PCR of about 7 to 12 cycles were a sample-barcoded 5' primer and a J-beta primer mix. A single record per CDR3 protein comes from TCRdb applying MiXCR to the 5' RACE reads. The sample shows about 570,000 distinct CDR3 sequences, over 25% of them seen only once. These data were likewise used in another study, on T cells of mothers and their children.

The sample comprised blood. The receptors shown here come from a boy younger than 10 in good health.

This clonotype was detected a few times. The chain has TRBV4-3 and TRBJ1-5; TRBD1 is a possible D gene (5 bases). The germline V gene has CDR1 LGHNA and CDR2 YSLEER. The CDR3 length is 13 residues. Deletions cut 1 base from V and 9 bases from J, with 10 bases between. The DNA of the CDR3 is TGCGCCAGCAGCCAAGTTGGGGGGAGGCCCCAGCATTTT. As protein: CASSQVGGRPQHF.

This clonotype turned up a few times. This chain links TRBV6-6 with TRBJ2-6; no definite D call. V lost 2 bases to trimming and J lost 4 bases, with 15 bases between them. From germline, CDR1 is MNHNY and CDR2 SVGAGI (reference sequence). The CDR3 runs 17 residues. CDR3 sequence reads: CASSYPASIEGANVLTF. The CDR3, as DNA: TGTGCCAGCAGTTACCCGGCTTCCATTGAGGGGGCCAACGTCCTGACTTTC.

A few counts support this clonotype. The rearrangement links TRBV4-1 to TRBJ2-4, with 16 bases aligning to TRBD2. There are 18 residues in the CDR3. Germline values: CDR1 MGHRA, CDR2 YSYEKL. The V and J ends lost 4 bases and 1 base, in that order; junction bases with no gene match: 4. CDR3 loop: CASSPGLAGGWAKNIQYF. DNA of the CDR3: TGCGCCAGCAGCCCGGGACTAGCGGGGGGGTGGGCCAAAAACATTCAGTACTTC.

This clonotype has a handful of counts. At one boundary the junction diverges from the germline segment, which might be a read error. The chain carries TRBV12-3 or TRBV12-4 and TRBJ2-7, with TRBD2 matching over 7 bases. The length of the CDR3 is 16 residues. The CDR3: CASSPRASGLSYEKYF. The CDR3 DNA sequence: TGTGCCAGCAGTCCCCGGGCTAGCGGCCTCTCCTACGAGAAGTACTTC.

About this clonotype: A much larger clone sits a single nucleotide away, making a read error possible. This rearrangement joins TRBV10-3 to TRBJ2-6, with TRBD1 identical over 8 bases. This CDR3 has 15 amino acids. V lost 4 bases, J lost 2 bases, and 1 base stayed unmatched. Germline lookup yields CDR1 ENHRY and CDR2 SYGVKD. CDR3 residues: CAISVQGAGANVLTF. The DNA for the CDR3 is TGTGCCATCAGTGTACAGGGGGCTGGGGCCAACGTCCTGACTTTC.

The sample holds a few counts of this clonotype. The rearrangement uses TRBV20-1 and TRBJ2-7; D remains ambiguous. The V gene lost 0 bases and the J gene lost 5 bases, with 11 bases spanning the gap. This CDR3 is 13 amino acids long. Germline V gene data show CDR1 as DFQATT and CDR2 as SNEGSKA (reference sequence). The CDR3 coding sequence is TGCAGTGCTAGAGATATCGTCAGCCACGAGCAGTACTTC. Translating it yields CSARDIVSHEQYF.

The chain couples TRBV20-1 to TRBJ2-3, with D possibly matching TRBD2 (6 bases). Germline CDR1 DFQATT, CDR2 SNEGSKA (reference sequence). The CDR3 runs 15 residues. Trimming took 0 bases from V and 3 from J, leaving 13 bases between them. This CDR3 reads CSAREGGGRTDTQYF. In DNA form, the CDR3 reads TGCAGTGCTAGAGAGGGAGGTGGCCGGACAGATACGCAGTATTTT.

V usage is TRBV20-1 and J usage is TRBJ1-4; no clear D gene. With 2 bases removed from V and 7 bases from J, the gap between germline ends came to 17 bases. Germline-derived CDR1 and CDR2 are DFQATT and SNEGSKA (reference sequence). CDR3 length equals 15 residues. Here the CDR3 DNA reads TGCAGTGCTAGAAAATTGGTGGGGAGTGGTGAAAAACTGTTTTTT. Translated: CSARKLVGSGEKLFF.

This clonotype was seen a handful of times. The chain recombines TRBV4-3 with TRBJ1-4, with D possibly being TRBD1 (5 bases). The CDR3 runs 13 residues. Trimming took 1 base from V and 8 from J, leaving 8 bases between them. Germline V gene lookup returns CDR1 LGHNA and CDR2 YSLEER. The CDR3: CASSQGGWEKLFF. The CDR3 DNA sequence: TGCGCCAGCAGCCAAGGGGGCTGGGAAAAACTGTTTTTT.